This T cell receptor (beta chain) emerged from a study of blood T cell repertoires in COVID-19. The overall study: The United States, Italy and Spain were the sources of the acute and convalescent COVID-19 samples.

Germline values: CDR1 SGHAT, CDR2 FQNNGV. This CDR3 comprises 15 residues. V was pared by 3 bases and J by 0 bases, with 9 bases between. Assay used: immunoSEQ multiplex PCR; TCRdb lists only in-frame clones, some missing. The repertoire holds 90,000 to 95,000 clones, with about 91% as singletons. Sample: peripheral blood. This TCR derives from a woman in her seventies with acute or convalescent COVID-19. The chain is built from TRBV11-2 and TRBJ1-3; D unclear. The CDR3 protein is CASSFFLSSGNTIYF. CDR3 bases: TGTGCCAGCAGCTTTTTTCTTTCCTCTGGAAACACCATATATTTT.